This T cell receptor (beta chain) was profiled in a study of cytomegalovirus exposure and HLA in healthy donors. The overall study: Roughly 85 million unique TCRs from HLA-typed donors were held in an early release of data.

This CDR3 is built from 16 residues. Germline values: CDR1 SGDLS, CDR2 YYNGEE. Trimming cost V 0 bases and J 5 bases; bases outside gene matches: 5. With 60 Vbeta and 13 Jbeta primers, the PCR was carried out. Method: immunoSEQ multiplex PCR; TCRdb's copy keeps in-frame clones and lacks some. Here the sample spans around 110,000 clones, roughly four fifths being singletons. The sample taken for sequencing was PBMCs. This TCR came from a man in his sixties in good health and CMV-seronegative. The rearrangement uses TRBV9 and TRBJ2-3; 11 positions match TRBD2. The CDR3 sequence is CASSVVSGGAGDTQYF. For the CDR3, the DNA is TGTGCCAGCAGCGTAGTTAGCGGGGGGGCGGGAGATACGCAGTATTTT.